The T cell receptor (beta chain) under discussion was sequenced for a study of human T cells and chemical hapten exposure. Study results and caveats: Expanded TCRs made up significantly more big CDR3 similarity clusters than controls did.

The time point: pre-sensitization, week 0. Specified treatment: therapeutic diphenylcyclopropenone sensitization with weekly scalp DPC. The germline gives CDR1 MNHEY, CDR2 SVGAGI. This CDR3 has 15 residues. The germline V and J ends were trimmed by 7 bases and 9 bases, with 19 bases remaining between them. TCRdb used MiXCR to reprocess the RACE reads, holding one entry per CDR3 protein. The sample holds approximately 60,000 distinct CDR3 sequences; roughly 12% are singletons and the top ten take approximately 4%. Comment on this clonotype: Its target is not known.

The receptor was isolated from a woman aged 40-49 years with alopecia areata. Some clones in this sample may be carry-over from other donors' samples. The sequences come from whole blood, collected in connection with sensitization to the hapten diphenylcyclopropenone (DPC). V and J are TRBV6-5 and TRBJ1-6; TRBD1 is a possible D gene (6 bases). In DNA, the CDR3 is TGTGCCAGCACCATGCCCAGCGCCAGGGGTTCACCCCTCCACTTT. The encoded protein is CASTMPSARGSPLHF.